This TCR beta chain was retrieved from a study of OX40 agonist ivuxolimab in advanced cancers. Study as a whole: Patients were dosed intravenously with ivuxolimab at 0.01 to 10 mg/kg every 2 weeks. Aged 23 to 79 with a mean of about 63 years, they were less than 90% male. Earlier anti-PD-1, anti-PD-L1 or anti-CTLA-4 therapy was permitted; 35% to 50% had received some.

V lost 4 bases and J lost 4, with 13 bases in between. The CDR3 totals 14 residues. The germline V gene encodes CDR1 SGDLS and CDR2 YYNGEE. Turning to this clone: What it binds is not known.

Overall study findings and caveats: Certain nonresponders additionally had low normalized T-cell clonal expansion.

Data came from immunoSEQ multiplex PCR; TCRdb stores just in-frame clones and leaves some out. The sample includes tens of thousands of clones, around nine tenths seen only once; the top ten take approximately 7.2%. The input for sequencing was CD4+ or CD8+ T cells sorted from blood, taken in a trial of the OX40 agonist ivuxolimab. The origin of this receptor is an adult with an advanced solid tumor such as melanoma, head and neck, liver or kidney cancer. The J gene is TRBJ2-3, the V gene TRBV9; unclear D gene. The CDR3 spells CASSSFRASDTQYF. CDR3 nucleotide sequence: TGTGCCAGCAGCTCCTTCCGAGCGTCAGATACGCAGTATTTT.